Below, 25 T cell receptor beta chains from the same sample are listed, as sequenced in a study of somatic mutations in cytotoxic T cells in rheumatoid arthritis. Produced via immunoSEQ multiplex PCR; TCRdb's table is partial and in-frame only. Found here are around 15,000 clones, more than 75% of them singletons; the top ten hold around 22%. The sample was CD8+ T cells sorted from blood. These receptors originate from an adult with rheumatoid arthritis.

The rearrangement joins TRBV11-1 to TRBJ2-7; D unclear. CDR3 length: 12 residues. V lost 6 bases and J lost 0, with 6 bases in between. CDR1 SGHAT and CDR2 FQDESV come from the germline V gene (reference sequence). CDR3 loop: CASSPSSYEQYF. The DNA for the CDR3 is TGTGCCAGCAGTCCGAGCTCCTACGAGCAGTACTTC.

In DNA form, the CDR3 reads TGTGCCAGCAGTCCGGGCGGACAGGACAGTTCCAATGAGCAGTTCTTC. Its translation: CASSPGGQDSSNEQFF. The V gene is TRBV6-4, the J gene TRBJ2-1, with TRBD1 matching 7 bases. J was trimmed by 6 bases and V by 5 bases; bases with no gene match: 13. The CDR3 sequence is 16 residues long. CDR1 and CDR2 from the germline V gene are MRHNA and SNTAGT.

In its sample, this clone was seen a few times. The chain recombines TRBV11-2 with TRBJ1-1; D perhaps matches TRBD1 (5 bases). This CDR3 has 15 residues. V lost 5 bases and J lost 1, with 14 bases in between. The germline CDR1 and CDR2 sequences are SGHAT and FQNNGV. CDR3 nucleotides: TGTGCCAGCAGCCTCGGCGGGGCTGGGAACACTGAAGCTTTCTTT. Amino acid sequence: CASSLGGAGNTEAFF.

This rearrangement joins TRBV15 to TRBJ2-2; D ambiguous. Germline V lookup: CDR1 LNHNV, CDR2 YYDKDF (reference sequence). Between the trimmed V and J ends, which lost 3 bases and 6 bases, there was a span of 5 bases. This CDR3 contains 12 residues. The CDR3 here is CATSSNSGELFF. CDR3 coding DNA: TGTGCCACCAGCAGTAATTCCGGGGAGCTGTTTTTT.

This rearrangement joins TRBV9 to TRBJ2-3, with 11 bases identical to TRBD2. Trimming at V came to 3 bases and at J to 2 bases, leaving 2 bases not matched to a gene. The CDR3 spans 15 residues. Germline CDR1 SGDLS, CDR2 YYNGEE. The CDR3 protein is CASSATSGVTDTQYF. As DNA, the CDR3 is TGTGCCAGCAGCGCGACTAGCGGGGTCACAGATACGCAGTATTTT.

V usage is TRBV2 and J usage is TRBJ2-2; 13 positions agree with TRBD2. The trim removed 7 bases at V and 0 bases at J, leaving 5 bases unmatched. Germline CDR1 SNHLY, CDR2 FYNNEI. The CDR3 is made up of 17 amino acids. The CDR3 region is CASTGTSGESNTGELFF. CDR3 coding DNA: TGTGCCAGCACCGGGACTAGCGGGGAATCGAACACCGGGGAGCTGTTTTTT.

The rearrangement joins TRBV27 to TRBJ2-5; unclear D gene. Trimming pared 7 bases from V and 4 bases from J, leaving 13 bases between. CDR1 and CDR2 (germline): MNHEY, SMNVEV (reference sequence). The CDR3 contains 13 residues. The CDR3 bases are TGTGCCAGCAAAAGCCATTCGGGAGAGACCCAGTACTTC. Translated: CASKSHSGETQYF.

The chain couples TRBV27 to TRBJ1-2, with 8 positions matching TRBD1. The germline V gene has CDR1 MNHEY and CDR2 SMNVEV (reference sequence). The CDR3 is 16 residues long. V trimming: 8 bases; J trimming: 4 bases; junction bases outside the gene matches: 15. The CDR3 is CASGPLRDRGLYGYTF. The CDR3 region has the DNA TGTGCCAGCGGCCCCCTGAGAGACAGGGGCCTCTATGGCTACACCTTC.

CDR3 residues: CASSKVGQVSSYEQYF. The CDR3 nucleotides are TGTGCCAGCAGCAAAGTAGGGCAGGTCAGCTCCTACGAGCAGTACTTC. The chain links TRBV21-1 to TRBJ2-7. TRBV21-1 is given as a pseudogene. The CDR3 totals 16 residues.

The chain combines TRBV28 with TRBJ2-3; weak D call: TRBD2 (6 bases). Germline CDR1 is MDHEN and CDR2 is SYDVKM. There are 17 residues in the CDR3. The V end was cut by 5 bases, the J end by 0 bases, with 18 bases between. CDR3 region: CASSPQRDSFSTDTQYF. In DNA, the CDR3 is TGTGCCAGCAGTCCCCAAAGGGACTCCTTTAGCACAGATACGCAGTATTTT.

The chain carries TRBV19 and TRBJ2-2; 7 bases match TRBD1. Trimming cost V 4 bases and J 3 bases; bases outside gene matches: 2. The V gene's germline CDR1 is LNHDA and CDR2 SQIVND (reference sequence). The CDR3 consists of 14 residues. CDR3 in DNA: TGTGCCAGTAGTACGGGGACAGACACCGGGGAGCTGTTTTTT. It yields the protein CASSTGTDTGELFF.

This chain joins TRBV4-2 and TRBJ1-1; tentative D call: TRBD1 (5 bases). The germline V and J ends were trimmed by 1 base and 4 bases, with 13 bases remaining between them. The CDR3 is 15 amino acids. Germline V gene data show CDR1 as LGHNA and CDR2 as YNFKEQ. This CDR3 reads CASSQALGESTEAFF. The CDR3, as DNA: TGTGCCAGCAGCCAAGCCCTAGGGGAATCCACTGAAGCTTTCTTT.

The rearrangement joins TRBV28 to TRBJ1-1; D uncertain. CDR1 and CDR2 from the germline V gene are MDHEN and SYDVKM. The CDR3 runs to 13 residues. The V end was cut by 7 bases, the J end by 3 bases, with 12 bases between. This CDR3 reads CASTQDRYTEAFF. For the CDR3, the DNA is TGTGCCAGCACCCAAGACCGATACACTGAAGCTTTCTTT.

The chain links TRBV18 to TRBJ1-2; 9 bases fit TRBD1. CDR3 size: 17 residues. From germline, CDR1 is KGHSH and CDR2 LQKENI. The junction had 8 bases not matched to a gene; V was cut back by 3 bases and J by 0 bases. In nucleotides, the CDR3 is TGTGCCAGCTCACCCCGGGACAGGGCTATATCTAACTATGGCTACACCTTC. It translates to CASSPRDRAISNYGYTF.

J is TRBJ2-1 and V is TRBV19; no definite D call. V lost 3 bases and J 7 bases, leaving 16 bases between the germline ends. This CDR3 has 15 residues. Germline CDR1 reads LNHDA; CDR2 reads SQIVND (reference sequence). CDR3 in DNA: TGTGCCAGTAGTATGGGCTCTCGGGCGATTAATGAGCAGTTCTTC. Protein product: CASSMGSRAINEQFF.

The rearrangement joins TRBV11-2 to TRBJ1-2; D is perhaps TRBD1 (5 bases). Trimming stripped 4 bases from V and 0 bases from J, with 15 bases between. CDR3 length: 16 residues. CDR1 is SGHAT, CDR2 FQNNGV, per germline. CDR3 DNA: TGTGCCAGCAGCTCCCTCGCGGGGCGCGCTAACTATGGCTACACCTTC. Its protein product is CASSSLAGRANYGYTF.

Only a few counts were recorded for this clone. V is TRBV5-6 and J is TRBJ1-1; D is uncertain. The ends were cut back, 1 base at V and 6 bases at J, with 13 bases in the middle. The CDR3 consists of 14 residues. Germline values: CDR1 SGHDT, CDR2 YYEEEE. The CDR3 DNA reads as TGTGCCAGCAGCTTGCAGGCTGCCCGGGCTGAAGCTTTCTTT. This gives the protein CASSLQAARAEAFF. The entire variable domain, with the rest obtained from reference TRBV5-6 and TRBJ1-1, is as follows: DAGVTQSPTHLIKTRGQQVTLRCSPKSGHDTVSWYQQALGQGPQFIFQYYEEEERQRGNFPDRFSGHQFPNYSSELNVNALLLGDSALYLCASSLQAARAEAFFGQGTRLTVV.

V and J are TRBV6-6 and TRBJ1-4; D ambiguous. The CDR3 sequence is 15 residues long. Looked up from germline, CDR1 is MNHNY and CDR2 is SVGAGI (reference sequence). V was trimmed by 4 bases and J by 3 bases, leaving 12 bases between them. This CDR3 is CASSSFTGSNEKLFF. For the CDR3, the DNA is TGTGCCAGCAGTTCCTTTACTGGGTCTAATGAAAAACTGTTTTTT.

V and J are TRBV11-2 and TRBJ2-7; no clear D gene. Looked up from germline, CDR1 is SGHAT and CDR2 is FQNNGV. The germline V and J ends were trimmed by 5 bases and 1 base, with 6 bases remaining between them. This CDR3 spans 12 amino acids. The CDR3 sequence: CASSPISYEQYF. The CDR3 coding sequence is TGTGCCAGCAGCCCAATATCCTACGAGCAGTACTTC.

The CDR3 DNA sequence: TGTGCCAGCAGTTCCCCAACCCCTTTAGCCAAAAACATTCAGTACTTC. It specifies CASSSPTPLAKNIQYF. V gene TRBV6-5 combines with J gene TRBJ2-4; no firm D call. The CDR3 length is 16 residues. The V gene's germline CDR1 is MNHEY and CDR2 SVGAGI. Trimming took 4 bases from V and 0 from J, leaving 13 bases between them.

This sequence joins TRBV7-8 and TRBJ1-5, with 7 bases lining up with TRBD1. J was trimmed by 5 bases and V by 2 bases; bases with no gene match: 12. This CDR3 is built from 17 residues. Germline CDR1 SGHVS, CDR2 FQNEAQ. Here the CDR3 reads CASSLHALDREDQPQHF. CDR3 nucleotides: TGTGCCAGCAGCTTACACGCCCTCGACAGGGAAGATCAGCCCCAGCATTTT. Full variable domain (outside the CDR3, taken from reference TRBV7-8 and TRBJ1-5): GAGVSQSPRYKVAKRGQDVALRCDPISGHVSLFWYQQALGQGPEFLTYFQNEAQLDKSGLPSDRFFAERPEGSVSTLKIQRTQQEDSAVYLCASSLHALDREDQPQHFGDGTRLSIL.

The chain combines TRBV9 with TRBJ1-1; D gene uncertain. Germline V gene sequence: CDR1 SGDLS, CDR2 YYNGEE. CDR3 length: 15 amino acids. V gave up 0 bases and J gave up 3 bases, with 12 bases separating them. CDR3 bases: TGTGCCAGCAGCGTAGTTCACAGCCCTTACACTGAAGCTTTCTTT. This sequence encodes CASSVVHSPYTEAFF.

This chain uses TRBV9 with TRBJ2-3; D is uncertain. V was trimmed by 0 bases and J by 6 bases, leaving 2 bases between them. Germline V gene lookup returns CDR1 SGDLS and CDR2 YYNGEE. The CDR3 totals 11 residues. The CDR3: CASSVGDTQYF. In DNA form, the CDR3 reads TGTGCCAGCAGCGTAGGTGATACGCAGTATTTT.

This chain uses TRBV7-9 with TRBJ1-1; unclear D gene. The germline CDR1 and CDR2 sequences are SEHNR and FQNEAQ (reference sequence). V lost 4 bases and J lost 8, with 11 bases in between. The CDR3 runs to 12 residues. CDR3 residues: CASSSRASEAFF. Written as DNA, the CDR3 is TGTGCCAGCAGCTCGAGAGCATCCGAAGCTTTCTTT.

In this sample, this clone turned up once. One end of the junction does not line up with germline, which may come from a read error. The V and J genes are TRBV7-2 and TRBJ2-5; D unresolved. This CDR3 has 9 residues. Germline lookup yields CDR1 SGHTA and CDR2 FQGNSA. The CDR3: CASSPGDNF. The CDR3 coding sequence is TGTGCCAGCAGCCCAGGAGACAACTTC.